These 26 T cell receptor beta chains were sequenced from one sample in a study of blood T cells in healthy people across ages. Sample-barcoded 5' priming and a J-beta primer mix drove a second PCR of about 6 to 12 cycles. In TCRdb, the 5' RACE reads were re-called with MiXCR into one record per CDR3 protein. The table has about 680,000 distinct CDR3 sequences, 49% seen once. Sequencing was performed on blood. The receptor set was obtained from a woman aged 60 to 75 in good health.

The chain couples TRBV9 to TRBJ2-2; a possible D gene is TRBD1 (6 bases). The CDR3 is made up of 16 amino acids. Looked up from germline, CDR1 is SGDLS and CDR2 is YYNGEE. Trimming took 0 bases from V and 5 from J, leaving 14 bases between them. CDR3 coding DNA: TGTGCCAGCAGCGTAGGAATTCGAGGGGGAACCGGGGAGCTGTTTTTT. It codes for CASSVGIRGGTGELFF.

CDR3 bases: TGCAGTGCTAGCGACTTCGGACCGAAAGTCTACGAGCAGTACTTC. This codes for CSASDFGPKVYEQYF. This chain connects TRBV20-1 to TRBJ2-5; D is undetermined. The J call is uncertain, as TRBJ2-7 better fits the DNA end. Germline V CDR1 and CDR2: DFQATT, SNEGSKA (reference sequence). This CDR3 has 15 residues.

This clonotype turned up a few times. This rearrangement joins TRBV20-1 to TRBJ2-5; TRBD2 matches 10 bases. The CDR3 length is 14 residues. Per germline, CDR1 DFQATT and CDR2 SNEGSKA (reference sequence). J lost 4 bases, V lost 4 bases, and 6 bases had no gene match. The CDR3 region is CSAMGLAKGETQYF. CDR3 DNA: TGCAGTGCTATGGGACTAGCGAAAGGAGAGACCCAGTACTTC.

This clonotype was detected only a few times. The chain links TRBV4-3 to TRBJ2-7, with D perhaps assigned TRBD1 or TRBD2 (6 bases each). The V end was cut by 3 bases, the J end by 6 bases, with 15 bases between. Germline V CDR1 and CDR2: LGHNA, YSLEER. This CDR3 spans 14 amino acids. CDR3: CASSQEWGAGEQYF. The CDR3 DNA sequence: TGCGCCAGCAGCCAGGAATGGGGGGCCGGCGAGCAGTACTTC.

The rearrangement links TRBV18 to TRBJ2-7; TRBD1 aligns across 8 bases. This CDR3 comprises 15 residues. Trimming removed 6 bases from V and 0 bases from J; junction bases left unmatched: 7. Germline CDR1 and CDR2: KGHSH and LQKENI. This CDR3 reads CASSQGTGNSYEQYF. CDR3 nucleotides: TGTGCCAGCTCCCAAGGGACAGGTAACTCCTACGAGCAGTACTTC.

V is TRBV6-2 or TRBV6-3 and J is TRBJ1-5; D unresolved. This CDR3 region has 12 residues. CDR1 and CDR2 from the germline V gene are MNHEY and SVGEGT. V lost 3 bases and J lost 6, with 6 bases in between. CDR3 residues: CASSYVVQPQHF. The CDR3 DNA reads TGTGCCAGCAGTTATGTCGTTCAGCCCCAGCATTTT.

This sequence joins TRBV14 and TRBJ2-7; 12 nucleotides align to TRBD2. The germline CDR1 and CDR2 sequences are SGHDN and FVKESK. This CDR3 region has 17 residues. Trimming cost V 2 bases and J 2 bases; bases outside gene matches: 7. This CDR3 is CASSQPGTSGSPYEQYF. In DNA form, the CDR3 reads TGTGCCAGCAGCCAACCAGGGACTAGCGGGTCCCCCTACGAGCAGTACTTC.

The chain recombines TRBV5-8 with TRBJ1-4, with D unclear. Germline CDR1 and CDR2: SGHTS and YDEGEE. V lost 1 base to trimming and J lost 8 bases, with 12 bases between them. This CDR3 spans 14 amino acids. The CDR3, as DNA: TGTGCCAGCAGCTTGCGGGGTCGGAAAGAAAAACTGTTTTTT. Translating gives CASSLRGRKEKLFF.

This clonotype was seen at least ten times. The V gene is TRBV29-1, the J gene TRBJ2-7, with a tentative D call TRBD2 (6 bases). The CDR3 contains 12 residues. Between the trimmed V and J ends, which lost 7 bases and 5 bases, there was a span of 15 bases. Germline loops: CDR1 SQVTM, CDR2 ANQGSEA. CDR3 sequence: CSAERAGHEQYF. DNA for the CDR3: TGCAGCGCAGAACGAGCGGGCCACGAGCAGTACTTC.

This chain uses TRBV7-9 with TRBJ2-1, with TRBD1 matching 8 bases. Germline-derived CDR1 and CDR2 are SEHNR and FQNEAQ (reference sequence). The CDR3 is 16 amino acids. The V and J ends lost 2 bases and 7 bases, in that order; junction bases with no gene match: 10. CDR3 amino acids: CASSLIAGQGWNEQFF. In DNA form, the CDR3 reads TGTGCCAGCAGCTTAATAGCCGGACAGGGATGGAATGAGCAGTTCTTC.

This clonotype was seen repeatedly, ten times or more. J is TRBJ2-7 and V is TRBV7-2, with 10 positions matching TRBD2. The CDR3 consists of 15 residues. The J segment lost 7 bases and the V segment lost 6 bases, leaving 12 bases of the junction unmatched. Germline V CDR1 and CDR2: SGHTA, FQGNSA. The CDR3 spells CASRPALAGDGEQYF. As DNA, the CDR3 is TGTGCCAGCAGGCCAGCCCTAGCGGGAGATGGAGAGCAGTACTTC.

The chain has TRBV3-1 and TRBJ2-7; 12 bases are shared with TRBD2. CDR1 is LGHDT and CDR2 is YNNKEL in the germline V gene (reference sequence). The CDR3 loop spans 18 amino acids. V lost 2 bases, J lost 6 bases, and 14 bases stayed unmatched. CDR3 amino acids: CASSQHSFLAGGNGEQYF. In DNA form, the CDR3 reads TGTGCCAGCAGCCAACACTCCTTCCTAGCGGGAGGGAACGGCGAGCAGTACTTC.

The V gene is TRBV18, the J gene TRBJ2-5; the D is unclear. This CDR3 contains 13 residues. The germline gives CDR1 KGHSH, CDR2 LQKENI. V lost 2 bases, J lost 5 bases, and 9 bases lay in between. In DNA, the CDR3 is TGTGCCAGCTCACCAAACCATAAGGAGACCCAGTACTTC. This sequence encodes CASSPNHKETQYF.

The chain employs TRBV7-9 and TRBJ2-3; D possibly matches TRBD1 or TRBD2 (5 bases each). Germline loops: CDR1 SEHNR, CDR2 FQNEAQ (reference sequence). This CDR3 has 15 amino acids. The ends were cut back, 1 base at V and 5 bases at J, with 13 bases in the middle. DNA of the CDR3: TGTGCCAGCAGCTTAGGTCAGGGACGCGAAGATACGCAGTATTTT. The encoded protein is CASSLGQGREDTQYF. Full variable domain (rest looked up from reference TRBV7-9 and TRBJ2-3): DTGVSQNPRHKITKRGQNVTFRCDPISEHNRLYWYRQTLGQGPEFLTYFQNEAQLEKSRLLSDRFSAERPKGSFSTLEIQRTEQGDSAMYLCASSLGQGREDTQYFGPGTRLTVL.

For this clonotype: A much larger clone sits a single nucleotide away, making a read error possible. The genes are TRBV6-2 or TRBV6-3 and TRBJ2-1; tentative D call: TRBD2 (6 bases). CDR1 is MNHEY, CDR2 SVGEGT, per germline. This CDR3 has 13 residues. The CDR3 region is CASSKGLYNGQFF. The CDR3 nucleotides read TGTGCCAGCAGCAAGGGACTGTACAATGGGCAGTTCTTC.

CDR3 in DNA: TGTGCCAGCAGCGCCCGGACTAGCGGGAGTCGTAACAATGAGCAGTTCTTC. Its protein product is CASSARTSGSRNNEQFF. The gene calls are TRBV7-9 and TRBJ2-1; 13 nucleotides match TRBD2. V lost 5 bases and J lost 5; bases outside the gene matches: 9. The length of the CDR3 is 17 residues. The V gene's germline CDR1 is SEHNR and CDR2 FQNEAQ (reference sequence).

This clonotype was counted a single time. This CDR3 is CAVWDGRTYGYTF. The CDR3 DNA reads TGTGCAGTGTGGGACGGCCGAACCTATGGCTACACCTTC. The V gene is TRBV28, the J gene TRBJ1-2; tentatively, D is TRBD1 (5 bases). The germline CDR1 and CDR2 sequences are MDHEN and SYDVKM. The CDR3 runs to 13 residues.

The rearrangement joins TRBV20-1 to TRBJ2-4, with 8 bases identical to TRBD1. After removal of 1 base from V and 2 bases from J, the junction contained 1 base not matched to a gene. Germline values: CDR1 DFQATT, CDR2 SNEGSKA (reference sequence). The CDR3 is 14 residues long. The chain's CDR3 is CSARARGPKNIQYF. The CDR3 DNA is TGCAGTGCTAGAGCCAGGGGGCCCAAAAACATTCAGTACTTC.

The chain links TRBV9 to TRBJ2-2; unclear D gene. V was cut by 0 bases and J by 7 bases, with 7 bases left in between. Germline-derived CDR1 and CDR2 are SGDLS and YYNGEE. The CDR3 is made up of 13 amino acids. The CDR3 sequence: CASSVGGIGELFF. CDR3 nucleotides: TGTGCCAGCAGCGTAGGAGGCATCGGGGAGCTGTTTTTT.

The V and J genes are TRBV12-3 or TRBV12-4 and TRBJ1-6, with TRBD1 identical over 7 bases. This CDR3 is 13 amino acids long. Trimming removed 8 bases from V and 4 bases from J; junction bases left unmatched: 2. The CDR3 DNA reads as TGTGCCAGCGGGACAGAGTATAATTCACCCCTCCACTTT. Translating it yields CASGTEYNSPLHF.

The sample holds a few counts of this clonotype. The gene calls are TRBV9 and TRBJ2-3; possibly TRBD1 or TRBD2 for D (6 bases each). The CDR3 is made up of 15 amino acids. V lost 1 base and J 3 bases, leaving 12 bases between the germline ends. Per the germline V gene, CDR1 is SGDLS and CDR2 is YYNGEE. The CDR3 coding sequence is TGTGCCAGCAGCGTATGGGGCGGGACAACAGATACGCAGTATTTT. It translates to CASSVWGGTTDTQYF.

The genes are TRBV20-1 and TRBJ1-1, with D possibly matching TRBD1 (5 bases). CDR1 and CDR2 (germline): DFQATT, SNEGSKA (reference sequence). Trimming removed 6 bases at V and 4 bases at J, with 12 bases between. The CDR3 is made up of 12 amino acids. The CDR3 DNA reads as TGCAGTGCCATCCAGGGTGGCACTGAAGCTTTCTTT. Translating it yields CSAIQGGTEAFF.

This clonotype was observed a handful of times. This sequence joins TRBV5-1 and TRBJ1-1, with 7 bases matching TRBD1. V was clipped by 3 bases and J by 5 bases; unmatched bases: 4. Per the germline V gene, CDR1 is SGHRS and CDR2 is YFSETQ. The CDR3 extends over 13 amino acids. DNA for the CDR3: TGCGCCAGCAGCTCGGGGGGACAGACTGAAGCTTTCTTT. Its translation: CASSSGGQTEAFF.

CDR3 in DNA: TGTGCCAGCACCGGCTTCCTTAATGAGCAGTTCTTC. Translated, it gives CASTGFLNEQFF. This chain connects TRBV6-2 or TRBV6-3 to TRBJ2-1; D is uncertain. This CDR3 comprises 12 residues. Germline assignment: CDR1 MNHEY and CDR2 SVGEGT. Between the trimmed V and J ends, which lost 7 bases and 7 bases, there was a span of 11 bases.

The V call is TRBV5-1, the J call TRBJ1-4, with TRBD1 identical over 7 bases. CDR3 length: 14 amino acids. CDR1 and CDR2 from the germline V gene are SGHRS and YFSETQ. V was pared by 4 bases and J by 6 bases, with 6 bases of the junction left unmatched. The CDR3 loop is CASSRDSRDEKLFF. The CDR3 DNA reads as TGCGCCAGCAGCAGGGACAGCCGGGATGAAAAACTGTTTTTT.

The DNA of the CDR3 is TGTGCCAGCAGCGAGGTGTCCCAGAGACAAGAGACCCAGTACTTC. Its translation is CASSEVSQRQETQYF. V usage is TRBV5-4 and J usage is TRBJ2-7; no clear D gene. The better agreement between TRBJ2-5 and the DNA end casts doubt on the J call. The CDR3 consists of 15 residues. The V gene's germline CDR1 is SGHNT and CDR2 YYREEE (reference sequence).